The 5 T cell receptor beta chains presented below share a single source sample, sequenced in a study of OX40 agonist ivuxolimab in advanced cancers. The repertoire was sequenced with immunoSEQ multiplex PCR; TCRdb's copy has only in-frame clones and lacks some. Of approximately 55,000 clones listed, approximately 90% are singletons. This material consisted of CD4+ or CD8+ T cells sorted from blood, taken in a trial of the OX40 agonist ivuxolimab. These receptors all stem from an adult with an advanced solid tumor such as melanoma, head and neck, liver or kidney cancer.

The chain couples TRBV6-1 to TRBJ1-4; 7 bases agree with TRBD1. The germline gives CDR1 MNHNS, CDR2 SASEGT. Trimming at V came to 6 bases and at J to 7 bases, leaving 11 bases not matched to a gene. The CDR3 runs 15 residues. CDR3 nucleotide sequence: TGTGCCAGCAGGACATCGTTGGGACAGTTTGAAAAACTGTTTTTT. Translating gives CASRTSLGQFEKLFF.

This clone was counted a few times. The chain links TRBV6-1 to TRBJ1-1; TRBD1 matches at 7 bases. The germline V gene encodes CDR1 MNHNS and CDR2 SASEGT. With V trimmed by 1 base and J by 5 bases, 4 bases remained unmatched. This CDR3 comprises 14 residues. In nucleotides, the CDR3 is TGTGCCAGCAGTGAAGGACAGGGTTTTACTGAAGCTTTCTTT. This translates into CASSEGQGFTEAFF.

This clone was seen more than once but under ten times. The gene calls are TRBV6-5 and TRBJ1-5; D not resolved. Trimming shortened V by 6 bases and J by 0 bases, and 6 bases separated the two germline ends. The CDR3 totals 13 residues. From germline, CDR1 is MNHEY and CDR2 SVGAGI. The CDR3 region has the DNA TGTGCCAGCAGCATTGGTAGCAATCAGCCCCAGCATTTT. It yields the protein CASSIGSNQPQHF.

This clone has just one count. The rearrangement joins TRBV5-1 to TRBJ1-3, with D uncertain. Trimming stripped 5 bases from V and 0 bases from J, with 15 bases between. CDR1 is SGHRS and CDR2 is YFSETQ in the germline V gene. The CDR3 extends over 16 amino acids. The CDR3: CASRPTADFSGNTIYF. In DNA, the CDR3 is TGCGCCAGCAGGCCAACAGCGGATTTCTCTGGAAACACCATATATTTT.

For the CDR3, the DNA is TGTGCCAGTAGTATTCCTACAGGGGGAGCTTTCTTT. Encoded protein: CASSIPTGGAFF. This chain connects TRBV19 to TRBJ1-1; 8 bases map to TRBD1. Germline CDR1 is LNHDA and CDR2 is SQIVND (reference sequence). CDR3 length: 12 residues. V trimming: 3 bases; J trimming: 10 bases; junction bases outside the gene matches: 4.